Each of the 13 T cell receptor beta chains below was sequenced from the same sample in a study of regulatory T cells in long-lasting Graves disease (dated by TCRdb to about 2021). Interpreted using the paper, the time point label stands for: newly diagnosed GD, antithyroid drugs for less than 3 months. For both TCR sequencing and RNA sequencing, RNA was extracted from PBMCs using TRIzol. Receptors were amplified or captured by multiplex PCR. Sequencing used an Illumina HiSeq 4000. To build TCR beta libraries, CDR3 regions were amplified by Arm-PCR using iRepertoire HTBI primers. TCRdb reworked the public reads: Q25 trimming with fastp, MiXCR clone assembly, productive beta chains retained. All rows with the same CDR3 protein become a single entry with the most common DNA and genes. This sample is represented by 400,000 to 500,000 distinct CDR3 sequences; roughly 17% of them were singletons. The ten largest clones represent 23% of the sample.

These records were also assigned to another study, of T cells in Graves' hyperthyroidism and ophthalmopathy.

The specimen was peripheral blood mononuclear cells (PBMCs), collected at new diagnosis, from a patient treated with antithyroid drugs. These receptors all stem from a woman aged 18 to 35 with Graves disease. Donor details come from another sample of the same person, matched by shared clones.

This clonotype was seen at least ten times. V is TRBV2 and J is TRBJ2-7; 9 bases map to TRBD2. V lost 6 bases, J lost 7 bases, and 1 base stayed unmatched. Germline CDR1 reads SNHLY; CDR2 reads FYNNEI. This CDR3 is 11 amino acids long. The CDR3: CASRLAGEQYF. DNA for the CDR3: TGTGCCAGCAGACTAGCGGGTGAGCAGTACTTC.

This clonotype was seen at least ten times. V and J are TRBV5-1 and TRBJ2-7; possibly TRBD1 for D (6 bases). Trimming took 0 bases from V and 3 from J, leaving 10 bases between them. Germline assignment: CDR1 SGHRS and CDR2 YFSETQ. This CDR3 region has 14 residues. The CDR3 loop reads CASSLGATGYEQYF. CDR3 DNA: TGCGCCAGCAGCTTGGGGGCGACAGGCTACGAGCAGTACTTC.

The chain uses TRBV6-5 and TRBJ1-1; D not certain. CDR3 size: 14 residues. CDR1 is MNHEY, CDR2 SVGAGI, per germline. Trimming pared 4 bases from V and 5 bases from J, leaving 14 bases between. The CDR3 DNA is TGTGCCAGCAGTTTGAGAGACCCGGGGACTGAAGCTTTCTTT. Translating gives CASSLRDPGTEAFF.

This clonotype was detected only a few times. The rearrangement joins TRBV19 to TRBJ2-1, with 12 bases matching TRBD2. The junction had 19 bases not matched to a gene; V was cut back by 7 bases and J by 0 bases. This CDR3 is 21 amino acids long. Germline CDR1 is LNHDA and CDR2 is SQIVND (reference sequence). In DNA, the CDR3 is TGTGCCAGTACCGCCGGGACTAGCGGGCGGCCCAGGGGGGGCTCCTACAATGAGCAGTTCTTC. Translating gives CASTAGTSGRPRGGSYNEQFF.

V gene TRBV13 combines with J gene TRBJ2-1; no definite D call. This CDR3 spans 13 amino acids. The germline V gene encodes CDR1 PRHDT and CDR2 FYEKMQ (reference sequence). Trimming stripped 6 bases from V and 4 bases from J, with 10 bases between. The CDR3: CASSPTRYNEQFF. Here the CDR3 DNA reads TGTGCCAGCAGTCCGACCAGATACAATGAGCAGTTCTTC.

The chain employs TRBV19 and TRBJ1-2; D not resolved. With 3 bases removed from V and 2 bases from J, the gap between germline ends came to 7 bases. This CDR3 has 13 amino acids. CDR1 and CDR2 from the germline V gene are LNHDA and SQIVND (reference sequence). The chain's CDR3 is CASSMMGNYGYTF. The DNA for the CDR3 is TGTGCCAGTAGTATGATGGGGAACTATGGCTACACCTTC.

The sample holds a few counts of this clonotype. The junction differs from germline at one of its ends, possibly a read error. CDR3 DNA: TGTGCCAGCAGCTTAGCAGGGACAGCGAATTGG. This encodes CASSLAGTANW. This chain links TRBV7-2 with TRBJ2-3; 7 bases match TRBD1. Germline assignment: CDR1 SGHTA and CDR2 FQGNSA. The CDR3 is 11 amino acids.

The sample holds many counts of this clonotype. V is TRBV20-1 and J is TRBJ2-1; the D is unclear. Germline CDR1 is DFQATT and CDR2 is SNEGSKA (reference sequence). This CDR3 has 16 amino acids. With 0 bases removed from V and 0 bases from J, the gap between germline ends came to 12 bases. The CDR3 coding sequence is TGCAGTGCTAGAGATCTGGAGTGGGGCTCCTACAATGAGCAGTTCTTC. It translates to CSARDLEWGSYNEQFF.

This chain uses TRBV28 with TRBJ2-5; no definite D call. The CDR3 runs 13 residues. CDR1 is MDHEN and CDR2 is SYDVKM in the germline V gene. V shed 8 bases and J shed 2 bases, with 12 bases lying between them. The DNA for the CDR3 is TGTGCCAGCGCCGGCGGCAGGCAAGAGACCCAGTACTTC. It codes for CASAGGRQETQYF.

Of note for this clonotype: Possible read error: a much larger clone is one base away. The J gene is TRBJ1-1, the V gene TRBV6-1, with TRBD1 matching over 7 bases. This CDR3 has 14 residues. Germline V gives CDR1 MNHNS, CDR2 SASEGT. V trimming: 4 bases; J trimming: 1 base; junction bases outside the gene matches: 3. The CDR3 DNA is TGTGCCAGCAGTGTAGACAGGGCGAACACTGAAGCTTTCTTT. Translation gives CASSVDRANTEAFF.

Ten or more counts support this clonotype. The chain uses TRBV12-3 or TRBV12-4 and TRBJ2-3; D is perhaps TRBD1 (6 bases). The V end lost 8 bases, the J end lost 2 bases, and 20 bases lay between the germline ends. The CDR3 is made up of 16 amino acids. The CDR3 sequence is CASGLLRTENTDTQYF. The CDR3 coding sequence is TGTGCCAGCGGACTTCTTAGGACAGAAAACACAGATACGCAGTATTTT.

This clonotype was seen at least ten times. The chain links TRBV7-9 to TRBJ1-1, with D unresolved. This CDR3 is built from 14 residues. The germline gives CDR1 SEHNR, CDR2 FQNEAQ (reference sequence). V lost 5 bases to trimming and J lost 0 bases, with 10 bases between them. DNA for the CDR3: TGTGCCAGCAGCGCCCCCGAAATGAACACTGAAGCTTTCTTT. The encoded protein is CASSAPEMNTEAFF.

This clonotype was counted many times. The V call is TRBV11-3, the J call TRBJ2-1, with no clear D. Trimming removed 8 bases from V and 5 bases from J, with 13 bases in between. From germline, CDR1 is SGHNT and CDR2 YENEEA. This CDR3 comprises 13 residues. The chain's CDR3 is CASGKGVNNEQFF. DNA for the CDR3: TGTGCCAGCGGTAAGGGCGTCAACAATGAGCAGTTCTTC.